The next 28 T cell receptor beta chains were all read from a single sample in a study of blood T cell repertoires in COVID-19. Using immunoSEQ multiplex PCR, the repertoire was profiled, and TCRdb retains in-frame clones only, with some absent. Of 90,000 to 150,000 clones in the sample, 85% are singletons; the top ten hold roughly 11%. The sample taken for sequencing was peripheral blood. All receptors derive from an older man with acute or convalescent COVID-19.

The chain links TRBV18 to TRBJ1-3; no reliable D call. V gave up 2 bases and J gave up 8 bases, with 10 bases separating them. From germline, CDR1 is KGHSH and CDR2 LQKENI. The CDR3 runs to 13 residues. The chain's CDR3 is CASSPTREDTIYF. Here the CDR3 DNA reads TGTGCCAGCTCACCAACGAGGGAGGACACCATATATTTT.

The chain recombines TRBV11-2 with TRBJ1-2; D gene uncertain. The V gene lost 5 bases and the J gene lost 4 bases, with 20 bases spanning the gap. CDR3 length: 16 residues. Germline-derived CDR1 and CDR2 are SGHAT and FQNNGV. The CDR3 here is CASSPSSGVGGYGYTF. CDR3 DNA sequence: TGTGCCAGCAGCCCATCATCCGGGGTCGGTGGCTATGGCTACACCTTC.

J is TRBJ1-2 and V is TRBV19; D possibly corresponds to TRBD1 (5 bases). Between the trimmed V and J ends, which lost 6 bases and 3 bases, there was a span of 17 bases. The CDR3 extends over 15 amino acids. The V gene's germline CDR1 is LNHDA and CDR2 SQIVND (reference sequence). The CDR3: CASSSPGSGDYGYTF. The CDR3 DNA follows: TGTGCCAGTAGCTCTCCAGGGTCGGGTGACTATGGCTACACCTTC.

Note on this clone: The same CDR3 is also encoded by other DNA sequences in this sample. V gene TRBV18 combines with J gene TRBJ1-5, with 9 bases aligning to TRBD1. V lost 6 bases to trimming and J lost 2 bases; unmatched junction nucleotides: 5. This CDR3 is built from 15 residues. CDR1 is KGHSH and CDR2 is LQKENI in the germline V gene. CDR3 loop: CASSPDRGGNQPQHF. CDR3 in DNA: TGTGCCAGCTCCCCGGACAGGGGAGGCAATCAGCCCCAGCATTTT.

The V gene is TRBV11-1, the J gene TRBJ2-2; D perhaps matches TRBD2 (6 bases). Trimming removed 0 bases at V and 4 bases at J, with 9 bases between. The CDR3 length is 15 residues. Germline assignment: CDR1 SGHAT and CDR2 FQDESV (reference sequence). CDR3 coding DNA: TGTGCCAGCAGCTTAGCCCGGGGGACCACCGGGGAGCTGTTTTTT. The encoded protein is CASSLARGTTGELFF. Together with reference TRBV11-1 and TRBJ2-2, the CDR3 gives the full variable domain: EAEVAQSPRYKITEKSQAVAFWCDPISGHATLYWYRQILGQGPELLVQFQDESVVDDSQLPKDRFSAERLKGVDSTLKIQPAELGDSAMYLCASSLARGTTGELFFGEGSRLTVL.

The gene calls are TRBV6-5 and TRBJ2-1, with 9 bases aligning to TRBD1. The CDR3 is 15 residues long. In germline, CDR1 is MNHEY, CDR2 SVGAGI. Trimming took 6 bases from V and 7 from J; bases not matched to a gene: 10. The CDR3 is CASSYGGTGQNEQFF. The CDR3 bases are TGTGCCAGCAGCTACGGGGGGACAGGGCAAAATGAGCAGTTCTTC.

The rearrangement uses TRBV5-1 and TRBJ2-7, with D maybe TRBD2 (9 bases). CDR1 is SGHRS and CDR2 is YFSETQ in the germline V gene. The CDR3 is 19 residues long. V lost 3 bases and J 3 bases, leaving 28 bases between the germline ends. In DNA form, the CDR3 reads TGCGCCAGCAGCTCTCGGGGGCAGGGGGCAATAGCGGGAGTCTACGAGCAGTACTTC. Encoded protein: CASSSRGQGAIAGVYEQYF.

The chain uses TRBV3-1 (or the pseudogene TRBV3-2) and TRBJ1-4; 7 nucleotides agree with TRBD1. The CDR3 covers 16 residues. The V gene end was trimmed by 4 bases and the J gene end by 0 bases; junction bases not matched to a gene: 5. The V gene's germline CDR1 is LGHDT and CDR2 YNNKEL (reference sequence). The CDR3 is CASSLRQGATNEKLFF. The CDR3 DNA reads TGTGCCAGCAGCCTTCGACAGGGTGCAACTAATGAAAAACTGTTTTTT.

This chain links TRBV5-4 with TRBJ1-1; 9 bases fit TRBD1. CDR1 SGHNT and CDR2 YYREEE come from the germline V gene (reference sequence). This CDR3 has 19 amino acids. J gave up 0 bases and V 1 base, and 13 bases lay outside the gene matches. Here the CDR3 reads CASSLWALTGGGLNTEAFF. The CDR3 bases are TGTGCCAGCAGCTTGTGGGCGTTGACAGGGGGGGGCCTGAACACTGAAGCTTTCTTT.

The chain links TRBV4-3 to TRBJ2-3; D is perhaps TRBD2 (6 bases). Trimming took off 0 bases at V and 3 bases at J, with 7 bases between the two ends. This CDR3 spans 14 amino acids. Germline V gene sequence: CDR1 LGHNA, CDR2 YSLEER. The CDR3: CASSQDGRTDTQYF. Written as DNA, the CDR3 is TGCGCCAGCAGCCAAGATGGGAGGACAGATACGCAGTATTTT.

This clone was seen only once. V and J are TRBV9 and TRBJ2-5, with D maybe TRBD2 (6 bases). V was trimmed by 0 bases and J by 5 bases, leaving 14 bases between them. The CDR3 contains 15 residues. CDR1 is SGDLS and CDR2 is YYNGEE in the germline V gene. CDR3 amino acids: CASSVGPGGRETQYF. As DNA, the CDR3 is TGTGCCAGCAGCGTAGGACCCGGGGGAAGGGAGACCCAGTACTTC.

The V and J genes are TRBV28 and TRBJ1-5; no clear D. CDR3 length equals 13 residues. Germline loops: CDR1 MDHEN, CDR2 SYDVKM. The V and J ends lost 7 bases and 6 bases respectively, with 13 bases between them. CDR3 DNA sequence: TGTGCCAGCATCAACAGAGTTGGTCAGCCCCAGCATTTT. The encoded protein is CASINRVGQPQHF.

This clone was observed a single time. The chain employs TRBV6-2 or TRBV6-3 and TRBJ2-5; D not certain. The CDR3 totals 16 residues. V lost 4 bases to trimming and J lost 5 bases, with 20 bases between them. Germline V gene sequence: CDR1 MNHEY, CDR2 SVGEGT. The CDR3 here is CASSSVRITELETQYF. CDR3 DNA: TGTGCCAGCAGTTCTGTGCGAATAACCGAGCTGGAGACCCAGTACTTC.

This chain uses TRBV6-6 with TRBJ2-7; 9 nucleotides match TRBD1. The CDR3 has 13 amino acids. Germline CDR1 is MNHNY and CDR2 is SVGAGI (reference sequence). V lost 6 bases and J lost 5; bases outside the gene matches: 5. DNA for the CDR3: TGTGCCAGCAGAGACAGGGGGGATAACGAGCAGTACTTC. It codes for CASRDRGDNEQYF.

The rearrangement uses TRBV12-5 and TRBJ1-1; TRBD1 agrees at 7 bases. V lost 3 bases to trimming and J lost 0 bases; unmatched junction nucleotides: 4. Looked up from germline, CDR1 is LGHNT and CDR2 is FRNRAP. The CDR3 is 15 residues long. CDR3 sequence: CASGFVGQLNTEAFF. The DNA for the CDR3 is TGTGCTAGTGGTTTTGTGGGACAGTTGAACACTGAAGCTTTCTTT.

This clone was observed a few times. The chain uses TRBV5-1 and TRBJ2-1, with D possibly being TRBD1 (5 bases). With 4 bases removed from V and 9 bases from J, the gap between germline ends came to 17 bases. The CDR3 loop spans 14 amino acids. The germline V gene has CDR1 SGHRS and CDR2 YFSETQ. Written as DNA, the CDR3 is TGCGCCAGCAGCCCGGAGACAGCCCACAGTGAGCAGTTCTTC. Protein: CASSPETAHSEQFF. Complete variable domain (other parts from reference TRBV5-1 and TRBJ2-1): KAGVTQTPRYLIKTRGQQVTLSCSPISGHRSVSWYQQTPGQGLQFLFEYFSETQRNKGNFPGRFSGRQFSNSRSEMNVSTLELGDSALYLCASSPETAHSEQFFGPGTRLTVL.

V gene TRBV9 combines with J gene TRBJ2-2, with D hard to call. Per germline, CDR1 SGDLS and CDR2 YYNGEE. The CDR3 extends over 14 amino acids. Trimming removed 0 bases from V and 2 bases from J, with 5 bases in between. The DNA of the CDR3 is TGTGCCAGCAGCGTAGTCACAAACACCGGGGAGCTGTTTTTT. Its protein product is CASSVVTNTGELFF.

The J gene is TRBJ2-5, the V gene TRBV5-6, with D hard to call. This CDR3 is built from 14 residues. Germline loops: CDR1 SGHDT, CDR2 YYEEEE. The ends were cut back, 1 base at V and 0 bases at J, with 7 bases in the middle. In nucleotides, the CDR3 is TGTGCCAGCAGCTTGATGTCGGACCAAGAGACCCAGTACTTC. It specifies CASSLMSDQETQYF.

The rearrangement uses TRBV4-1 and TRBJ1-6, with TRBD1 matching 7 bases. Germline V lookup: CDR1 MGHRA, CDR2 YSYEKL. This CDR3 contains 16 residues. The V segment lost 4 bases and the J segment 9 bases; nucleotides outside the gene matches: 12. The DNA of the CDR3 is TGCGCCAGCAGCCCGAGCGGACAGGTGGCTGGTTCACCCCTCCACTTT. It translates to CASSPSGQVAGSPLHF.

The chain combines TRBV21-1 with TRBJ2-7; TRBD1 is taken as the D call from the table, unchecked against the DNA. TRBV21-1 is a pseudogene segment. CDR3 length: 15 amino acids. The CDR3 nucleotides are TGTGCCAGCAGGCACCGGGGACAGCGAACGGGCGAGCAGTACTTC. Translated: CASRHRGQRTGEQYF.

The chain carries TRBV5-1 and TRBJ2-1; 7 bases line up with TRBD1. The CDR3 extends over 14 amino acids. Germline V CDR1 and CDR2: SGHRS, YFSETQ. The V segment lost 2 bases and the J segment 6 bases; nucleotides outside the gene matches: 5. The CDR3 protein is CASSLDRVGNEQFF. CDR3 DNA sequence: TGCGCCAGCAGCTTAGACAGGGTGGGCAATGAGCAGTTCTTC.

The sample holds a few counts of this clone. The chain recombines TRBV27 with TRBJ2-1; TRBD2 matches at 8 bases. This CDR3 region has 17 residues. J was trimmed by 0 bases and V by 6 bases; bases with no gene match: 10. Germline V gene data show CDR1 as MNHEY and CDR2 as SMNVEV (reference sequence). This CDR3 reads CASSLWTSRRSYNEQFF. CDR3 nucleotides: TGTGCCAGCAGCCTCTGGACTAGCCGACGCTCCTACAATGAGCAGTTCTTC.

The gene calls are TRBV11-3 and TRBJ2-6, with 7 bases identical to TRBD2. The CDR3 runs to 15 residues. V lost 4 bases, J lost 1 base, and 1 base stayed unmatched. Germline V gene sequence: CDR1 SGHNT, CDR2 YENEEA. CDR3 nucleotide sequence: TGTGCCAGCAGCTCGGGAGGTTCTGGGGCCAACGTCCTGACTTTC. Translating it yields CASSSGGSGANVLTF.

The genes are TRBV3-1 (or the pseudogene TRBV3-2) and TRBJ1-6, with 7 bases matching TRBD1. Germline values: CDR1 LGHDT, CDR2 YNNKEL (reference sequence). This CDR3 spans 15 amino acids. V shed 4 bases, J shed 3 bases, and the junction held 3 bases outside the gene matches. CDR3 sequence (DNA): TGTGCCAGCAGCCCGGGGGACAGCTATAATTCACCCCTCCACTTT. Translating gives CASSPGDSYNSPLHF.

V usage is TRBV28 and J usage is TRBJ1-1; 9 positions agree with TRBD1. Germline V gives CDR1 MDHEN, CDR2 SYDVKM. V gave up 5 bases and J gave up 4 bases; unmatched junction bases: 8. The CDR3 covers 15 residues. The CDR3 sequence: CASSIHRGLGTEAFF. In DNA, the CDR3 is TGTGCCAGCAGTATCCACAGGGGGCTGGGCACTGAAGCTTTCTTT.

The chain uses TRBV7-3 and TRBJ2-3; 11 bases line up with TRBD1. Trimming took 6 bases from V and 4 from J; bases not matched to a gene: 6. The CDR3 length is 15 residues. CDR1 and CDR2 (germline): SGHTA, FQGTGA. The CDR3 DNA follows: TGTGCCAGCAGTACCCGGACAGGGGGCGCAGATACGCAGTATTTT. Protein sequence: CASSTRTGGADTQYF. Variable domain in full (rest from reference TRBV7-3 and TRBJ2-3): GAGVSQTPSNKVTEKGKYVELRCDPISGHTALYWYRQSLGQGPEFLIYFQGTGAADDSGLPNDRFFAVRPEGSVSTLKIQRTERGDSAVYLCASSTRTGGADTQYFGPGTRLTVL.

The chain is built from TRBV7-2 and TRBJ2-1; TRBD2 matches at 11 bases. V gave up 6 bases and J gave up 10 bases; unmatched junction bases: 11. Germline assignment: CDR1 SGHTA and CDR2 FQGNSA. The length of the CDR3 is 15 residues. Here the CDR3 DNA reads TGTGCCAGCAGTTTTAGCGGGGGGGGTAGGGAGGAGCAGTTCTTC. It encodes CASSFSGGGREEQFF.

The table lists this clone with a count of one. CDR3 in amino acids: CASSLRGTLQNTEAFF. In nucleotides, the CDR3 is TGTGCCAGCAGCTTAAGGGGCACCCTTCAGAACACTGAAGCTTTCTTT. The chain employs TRBV7-2 and TRBJ1-1; D is possibly TRBD1 (5 bases). The germline V gene has CDR1 SGHTA and CDR2 FQGNSA. Trimming shortened V by 2 bases and J by 1 base, and 14 bases separated the two germline ends. The CDR3 extends over 16 amino acids.